This T cell receptor (beta chain) originates from a study of blood T cell repertoires in COVID-19. Study information: Both acute and convalescent COVID-19 samples were obtained from the United States, Italy and Spain.

The CDR3 consists of 14 residues. The germline V gene has CDR1 SEHNR and CDR2 FQNEAQ (reference sequence). Trimming shortened V by 2 bases and J by 7 bases, and 14 bases separated the two germline ends. Patients from Seattle were sampled longitudinally, starting during active infection. Under the authors' procedure: How many nucleated cells were present was estimated from reference gene primer amplification. Only in-frame clones appear in the TCRdb table, and some are missing; sequencing was by immunoSEQ multiplex PCR. V and J calls and clone size are those listed in that table; D and trimming were worked out from the DNA. The sample yields 300,000 to 400,000 clones, around nine tenths seen once.

The source is a woman aged 60-75 years with COVID-19, enrolled during active disease. The sample comprised peripheral blood. This chain connects TRBV7-9 to TRBJ1-1, with D possibly being TRBD1 (5 bases). The CDR3 DNA reads TGTGCCAGCAGCTTACCAGGGCGAGATGGTGAAGCTTTCTTT. It encodes CASSLPGRDGEAFF.